This TCR beta chain was found in a study of T cell responses to AZD1222 COVID-19 vaccine (dated by TCRdb to about 2021). In the study overall: Because spike-specific TCR depth and breadth did not differ between the two schedules, AZD1222 recipients who got a second dose at roughly 4 weeks were pooled with those who got a second dose at roughly 12 weeks. A total of under 250 trial participants underwent TCR sequencing, of whom 207 had received two doses of AZD1222 and around 25 had received two doses of the MenACWY control vaccine. Trial participants were enrolled into age subgroups of 18-55, 56-69 and 70-plus years, which contained 148, 28 and 57 TCR-sequenced participants, respectively. The paper's findings and limits, for the study overall: Reportedly, almost half of the unique spike-specific TCRs recognized epitopes lying outside the regions that are mutated in the B.1.351 and B.1.1.7 variants. In the small 56-69-year group, the increase in depth fell short of significance, most likely because of low power. Participants were mostly white British and included more females than males, and it was suggested by the authors that clonal diversity may have been underestimated. Conclusions about previously exposed vaccinees were limited because only six AZD1222 recipients were SARS-CoV-2 seropositive at baseline. After two AZD1222 doses, spike-specific TCR breadth and depth were significantly higher than at day 0 and than in MenACWY recipients. CD4 TCRs associated with the vaccine covered the entire spike protein, and the dominant responses were in regions 160-218 and 743-854. No day 14 peak-response samples were available, so repertoires were characterized only after the peak T cell response.

The germline V gene provides CDR1 SGHTA and CDR2 FQGTGA. The CDR3 runs 14 residues from the cysteine to the phenylalanine. Left in the record is the CDR3 DNA by itself, 42 bases read in frame from the first base. Compared with germline, V lacks 5 bases and J lacks 5 bases; bases without a gene match: 2. The CDR3 regions of human TCRbeta chains were analyzed by immunosequencing. The original pipeline was this. Repertoire TCRs were matched against a reference library of SARS-CoV-2-specific TCRs generated with the MIRA antigen-specificity platform. Breadth was defined as the fraction of unique TCRs that were SARS-CoV-2-associated. Depth was defined as the fraction of total T cells that were SARS-CoV-2-associated. Using the MIRA data, every spike-specific TCR was mapped to the spike region that the TCR reacted to and assigned to either a CD4 or a CD8 class. Log10-transformed breadth and depth values were compared by one-way ANOVA with Sidak's multiple comparisons tests. Sourced from immuneACCESS, this table was stored by TCRdb with only in-frame sequences that have V and J called. A share of the clones is absent; for the studies checked, an unresolved V gene accounts for under half, and the remainder has no known explanation. V and J calls and clone size are copied from that table; D and trimming were computed from the DNA. The sample table records tens of thousands of clones; approximately 91% of these occur just once. Approximately 21% of the sample is held by the ten biggest clonotypes.

This sample's time point label indicates: baseline before first vaccination. The vaccinee samples were drawn from two UK trials, COV001 and COV002, one of which was a single-blind randomized controlled phase 2/3 trial testing AZD1222 (ChAdOx1 nCoV-19) in healthy adults. For TCRbeta chain sequencing, PBMC samples from trial participants were taken at day 0 and at day 28 after the second dose. With regard to this clone: This clone's antigen is unknown. No base quality information exists; no much larger clone differs at one position.

The receptor was derived from an adult in good health. The rearrangement combines TRBV7-3 with TRBJ2-2; TRBD1 lines up with 10 middle nucleotides. The source was peripheral blood, collected on day 0 of AZD1222 vaccination. DNA sequence: TGTGCCAGCAGCCGGGACAGGGGTACCGGGGAGCTGTTTTTT. Translated, it reads CASSRDRGTGELFF.